These 20 T cell receptor beta chains came from one sample sequenced in a study of vaccination effects on CD4 cells after COVID-19. Data came from immunoSEQ multiplex PCR; TCRdb stores just in-frame clones and leaves some out. The sample lists 30,000 or so clones, over 55% occurring once. These TCRs' antigens remain unknown. The culture ran for around nine days, and then CD4+ T cells were isolated. Material: CD4+ T cells from PBMCs cultured without peptide, obtained before COVID-19 vaccination. The receptor source for this set is a human donor who received a COVID-19 vaccine.

The chain recombines TRBV5-5 with TRBJ2-7; 10 positions match TRBD2. In germline, CDR1 is SGHKS, CDR2 YYEKEE (reference sequence). V lost 7 bases, J lost 4 bases, and 11 bases stayed unmatched. The CDR3 covers 15 residues. CDR3 nucleotides: TGTGCCAGCGCGATTGGGGGACTAGCGTCTTACGAGCAGTACTTC. This translates into CASAIGGLASYEQYF.

The rearrangement links TRBV5-4 to TRBJ2-3; D could derive from TRBD1 or TRBD2 (5 bases each). Germline CDR1 and CDR2: SGHNT and YYREEE (reference sequence). This CDR3 spans 14 amino acids. Trimming pared 4 bases from V and 3 bases from J, leaving 12 bases between. The DNA for the CDR3 is TGTGCCAGCAGCGATTGGGACCCTACAGATACGCAGTATTTT. Translated: CASSDWDPTDTQYF.

V usage is TRBV30 and J usage is TRBJ2-7; 10 bases match TRBD1. Germline trimming cut 3 bases from V and 12 bases from J; bases unmatched to any gene: 5. This CDR3 is 11 amino acids long. CDR1 and CDR2 (germline): GTSNPN, SVGIG (reference sequence). CDR3 bases: TGTGCCTGGAGGACAGGGGGCGATTGGTACTTC. Translating it yields CAWRTGGDWYF.

This clone has more than one count but fewer than ten. The rearrangement links TRBV7-6 to TRBJ1-2, with 7 bases aligning to TRBD1. Germline-derived CDR1 and CDR2 are SGHVS and FNYEAQ. The CDR3 length is 15 residues. Trimming cost V 1 base and J 2 bases; bases outside gene matches: 4. In DNA, the CDR3 is TGTGCCAGCAGCTTAGGACAGGGAGGGAACTATGGCTACACCTTC. Its translation: CASSLGQGGNYGYTF.

The V gene is TRBV29-1, the J gene TRBJ2-7, with 13 bases matching TRBD2. After removal of 3 bases from V and 5 bases from J, the junction contained 13 bases not matched to a gene. Germline CDR1 is SQVTM and CDR2 is ANQGSEA. This CDR3 is built from 17 residues. CDR3 region: CSVEVRTGLAGSHEQYF. The CDR3 DNA sequence: TGCAGCGTTGAGGTGCGTACGGGACTAGCGGGATCCCACGAGCAGTACTTC.

The chain carries TRBV21-1 and TRBJ2-1; TRBD2 was called by the table and not checked on the DNA. TRBV21-1 is a pseudogene segment. The CDR3 has 14 amino acids. Here the CDR3 DNA reads TGTGCCAGCAGCGCTCACCGAGGTTACAATGAGCAGTTCTTC. Amino acid sequence: CASSAHRGYNEQFF.

CDR3 region: CASSESTETQYF. CDR3 in DNA: TGCGCCAGCAGTGAGTCAACGGAGACCCAGTACTTC. The V call is TRBV10-1, the J call TRBJ2-5; D call uncertain. The CDR3 loop spans 12 amino acids. V was trimmed by 0 bases and J by 5 bases, leaving 4 bases between them. Per germline, CDR1 WNHNN and CDR2 SYGVQD (reference sequence).

V gene TRBV5-5 combines with J gene TRBJ2-7; TRBD2 aligns across 11 bases. V shed 4 bases, J shed 0 bases, and the junction held 9 bases outside the gene matches. This CDR3 region has 17 residues. Germline V gene lookup returns CDR1 SGHKS and CDR2 YYEKEE (reference sequence). The CDR3 sequence is CASSVGTSGYLSYEQYF. The CDR3 nucleotides are TGTGCCAGCAGCGTCGGGACTAGCGGATACCTCTCCTACGAGCAGTACTTC.

This clone was observed a handful of times. The chain carries TRBV19 and TRBJ2-5; D not certain. Trimming removed 3 bases from V and 5 bases from J, with 7 bases in between. Germline values: CDR1 LNHDA, CDR2 SQIVND (reference sequence). This CDR3 is built from 12 residues. The CDR3 coding sequence is TGTGCCAGTAGTATTAATCAGGAGACCCAGTACTTC. Its protein product is CASSINQETQYF.

The V gene is TRBV27, the J gene TRBJ2-5; 9 positions match TRBD1. CDR1 MNHEY and CDR2 SMNVEV come from the germline V gene (reference sequence). V lost 5 bases to trimming and J lost 4 bases; unmatched junction nucleotides: 17. The length of the CDR3 is 18 residues. The CDR3 sequence: CASSTRYPGQGNSETQYF. CDR3 nucleotide sequence: TGTGCCAGCAGTACCCGATATCCGGGACAGGGAAATTCAGAGACCCAGTACTTC.

V usage is TRBV4-2 and J usage is TRBJ2-5, with a possible D match to TRBD2 (6 bases). Germline CDR1 and CDR2: LGHNA and YNFKEQ. This CDR3 spans 15 amino acids. Trimming left V 4 bases short and J 5 bases short, with 17 bases between. The DNA of the CDR3 is TGTGCCAGCAGCCTCAACCCCCGCGGAGGGGAGACCCAGTACTTC. Its translation is CASSLNPRGGETQYF.

In its sample, this clone was seen a few times. The chain is built from TRBV6-5 and TRBJ1-2; 10 nucleotides match TRBD1. V was clipped by 5 bases and J by 6 bases; unmatched bases: 6. CDR3 size: 14 residues. The germline CDR1 and CDR2 sequences are MNHEY and SVGAGI. CDR3 nucleotides: TGTGCCAGCAGTACGGGACAGGGGTTCGATGGCTACACCTTC. It is translated as CASSTGQGFDGYTF.

The chain is built from TRBV5-1 and TRBJ1-2, with TRBD1 matching over 10 bases. The ends lost 2 bases at V and 5 bases at J; junction bases unmatched: 6. The germline V gene encodes CDR1 SGHRS and CDR2 YFSETQ. The CDR3 length is 15 residues. CDR3 in amino acids: CASSFPGTGAYGYTF. The CDR3 coding sequence is TGCGCCAGCAGCTTCCCCGGGACAGGGGCTTATGGCTACACCTTC.

V and J are TRBV12-5 and TRBJ2-7, with TRBD1 matching over 9 bases. With V trimmed by 0 bases and J by 3 bases, 6 bases remained unmatched. Germline CDR1 and CDR2: LGHNT and FRNRAP. The CDR3 loop spans 16 amino acids. The CDR3 region is CASGLVVGTGYYEQYF. The CDR3 coding sequence is TGTGCTAGTGGTTTGGTAGTCGGGACAGGGTACTACGAGCAGTACTTC.

CDR3 nucleotides: TGTGCCACCAGTGGGGGCAGTATGGGGGACACTGAAGCTTTCTTT. Protein sequence: CATSGGSMGDTEAFF. The rearrangement joins TRBV24-1 to TRBJ1-1; D may be TRBD1 (5 bases). Trimming cost V 5 bases and J 3 bases, with 15 bases left between them. The CDR3 length is 15 residues. Germline CDR1 KGHDR, CDR2 SFDVKD.

The CDR3 nucleotides read TGTGCCAGCAGAGAAGGGAGTGGGGCTTTCTTT. It encodes CASREGSGAFF. The V and J genes are TRBV12-3 or TRBV12-4 and TRBJ1-1, with no clear D. The CDR3 covers 11 residues. The germline V and J ends were trimmed by 6 bases and 11 bases, with 13 bases remaining between them.

By sample fraction, this clone is medium-sized (0.01 to 0.1%). The chain couples TRBV4-2 to TRBJ1-3; D is possibly TRBD1 (5 bases). The V and J ends lost 4 bases and 0 bases respectively, with 13 bases between them. The CDR3 covers 16 residues. Germline V gene sequence: CDR1 LGHNA, CDR2 YNFKEQ. CDR3 DNA: TGTGCCAGCAGCCGGGAGGCAGACAGCTCTGGAAACACCATATATTTT. Translating it yields CASSREADSSGNTIYF.

The chain recombines TRBV19 with TRBJ2-3; 8 bases fit TRBD1. This CDR3 spans 15 amino acids. V lost 4 bases to trimming and J lost 5 bases; unmatched junction nucleotides: 8. The germline gives CDR1 LNHDA, CDR2 SQIVND (reference sequence). The CDR3 reads CASSTGDRGVDTQYF. CDR3 DNA sequence: TGTGCCAGTAGTACCGGCGACAGGGGAGTAGATACGCAGTATTTT.

V and J are TRBV2 and TRBJ1-2, with 8 bases identical to TRBD1. Germline V gives CDR1 SNHLY, CDR2 FYNNEI. The junction had 8 bases not matched to a gene; V was cut back by 5 bases and J by 3 bases. The CDR3 totals 15 residues. The chain's CDR3 is CASSPSGGGHYGYTF. CDR3 bases: TGTGCCAGCAGTCCCTCAGGGGGCGGACACTATGGCTACACCTTC.

The chain recombines TRBV5-4 with TRBJ2-4, with D perhaps TRBD1 (6 bases). This CDR3 has 14 residues. Germline V gene sequence: CDR1 SGHNT, CDR2 YYREEE (reference sequence). V gave up 5 bases and J gave up 2 bases, with 11 bases separating them. CDR3 loop: CASSRTESKNIQYF. The DNA of the CDR3 is TGTGCCAGCAGTAGGACAGAGTCCAAAAACATTCAGTACTTC.